The source of this TCR beta chain is a study of cytomegalovirus exposure and HLA in healthy donors (dated by TCRdb to the late 2010s). With regard to the full study: An earlier analysis of roughly 610 of the donors reported about 260 Gb of sequence data and about 120 million unique TCR beta sequences obtained from about 170 million T cells. Roughly 310 gigabases of sequencing data and around 87 million unique TCR sequences were included in an early release covering 550 to 800 HLA-typed donors. The genetic ancestry cluster associated with self-reported Caucasian donors included around four fifths of the roughly 360 genotyped donors. The study aimed to test whether cataloging public T cell receptors could reveal signatures of past pathogen exposure. The T cell repertoires of 550 to 850 subjects were profiled by immunosequencing and related to cytomegalovirus serostatus. Besides the first cohort of around 670 subjects, a separate validation cohort made up of 120 different subjects was used. To predict cytomegalovirus infection status, the study brought together high-throughput TCR immunosequencing, statistical association of individual TCRs with disease status, and machine learning. To study patterns of TCR occurrence, a later analysis re-analyzed previously published TCR beta repertoires from more than 550 donors and added high-resolution HLA genotyping. The later analysis used no new phenotypic data to find candidate immune exposures, relying instead on TCR beta sequences and their occurrence across donors. To decide whether each TCR beta V gene segment behaved as functional or pseudogenic, an earlier analysis of some 600 of the donors relied on high-throughput TCR beta sequencing. Donor age, sex, ethnicity and CMV serostatus were collected together with the repertoire data. A later genetic analysis took genome-wide SNP genotypes for about 55% of the 666 donors and used that subset as a discovery cohort. All discovery cohort repertoires had been generated using a single sequencing platform. HLA typing included class I and class II loci at four-digit resolution. Typing coverage differed by locus: A, B, C, DRB1 and DQB1 were typed in roughly 620-640 donors, DQA1 in 522, DPA1 in 600 to 610, and DPB1 in 400 to 490. About five DR-DQ haplotypes were treated as single units for association and clustering because of strong linkage in the cohort. Among about 410 genotyped donors of the cohort, an average of roughly 230,000 unique TCR beta nucleotide sequences was sequenced per donor, of which about 19% were non-productive.

Including cysteine and phenylalanine, the CDR3 has 17 amino acids. Just the 51-base CDR3 DNA is kept, in frame starting at base 1. Looking up the germline V gene yields CDR1 SGHTA and CDR2 FQGNSA. V is pruned by 11 bases and J by 1 base, leaving 16 bases of the junction without a gene match. Libraries came from the immunoSEQ multiplex PCR assay. A mixture of 60 forward primers for TCR Vbeta segments and 13 reverse primers for TCR Jbeta segments was used in the multiplex PCR. The CDR3 region of rearranged TCR beta genes was amplified from genomic DNA by a multiplex PCR assay. The Illumina HiSeq System was used to sequence the amplified TCR beta libraries as 87-base-pair reads. As for how the authors treated the data: A later analysis counted about 76 million unique TCR beta chains across the 550 to 800 repertoires, and roughly 9.9 million of these chains were shared by at least two donors. Raw reads were error-corrected and collapsed into unique sequences by a nearest-neighbor algorithm in which closely related sequences were merged to remove PCR and sequencing errors. Alignment of CDR3 sequences to IMGT reference sequences was used to assign V, D and J gene segments. For a sequence to be retained, at least a six-nucleotide match to both a V gene segment and a J gene segment was required. A rearrangement counted as productive if the CDR3 had no stop codons and remained in frame with V and J, and every other rearrangement counted as non-productive. CDR3 was defined by IMGT convention, running from the second conserved V-encoded cysteine to the conserved J-encoded phenylalanine. In an earlier analysis of more than 550 of the donors, sequences lacking an unambiguous match to a single V gene segment were excluded. An earlier analysis of over 450 of the donors classified V segments as functional when productive rearrangements were above 56.7% and as segregating when the standard deviation between donors was above 5%. A statistical classification framework was developed to diagnose cytomegalovirus status using the catalog of TCR beta chain sequences. In a later analysis, TCR nucleotide sequences were compared against IMGT/GENE-DB human TR gene sequences so that V and J genes could be assigned. A later analysis assigned CDR3 sequences and most-parsimonious VDJ recombination scenarios with the TCRdist pipeline. In a later analysis, every TCR beta chain was defined by the combination of its CDR3 amino acid sequence and its V-gene family, and reads without a unique V-gene family were dropped. As a way to deal with suspected cross-contamination and a sequencing artifact, a later analysis dropped 450 to 700 nucleotide sequences that were highly shared and had low generation probability. In a later analysis, a clonal expansion index was calculated for each public chain from normalized within-repertoire ranks of inferred template counts. A later analysis computed generation probabilities with a VDJ recombination model fitted to out-of-frame rearrangements, and checked the results against IGoR. In a later analysis, TCR-TCR, TCR-HLA and TCR-CMV co-occurrence was scored with hypergeometric tests, and a repertoire-size bias correction was applied to TCR pairs. False discovery rates were estimated in a later analysis by permuting HLA or CMV assignments 20 times. In a later analysis, co-occurring TCRs were grouped using DBSCAN, and TCRdist sequence similarity was added for clustering within HLA-allele-positive subsets. Co-occurrence clustering excluded repertoires with fewer than 30,000 or more than 120,000 public chains, plus five with anomalous nucleotide sharing. This immuneACCESS table, as held by TCRdb, lists in-frame sequences with V and J called but not all clones. Of the missing ones, under half trace to an unresolved V gene in checked studies; the others have no known cause. V, J and clone size were drawn from that table, and D and trimming were deduced from the DNA. For this sample there are around 94,000 clones; 81% appear just once. Clones ranked in the top ten supply 10% of the sample.

Concerning this clone: No cognate antigen has been identified for it. No much larger clone is present one base from it, and per-base qualities are unavailable.

The cohort comprised approximately 700 healthy bone marrow donors. Cohort members were all nominally healthy when sampled, although unrecorded immune exposures were likely present. Of the approximately 670 cohort members, around 290 had positive CMV serostatus and about 360 had negative CMV serostatus, and CMV serostatus was not recorded for the donor. Each donor provided a peripheral blood sample, and peripheral blood mononuclear cells were used for TCR beta sequencing. The Qiagen DNeasy Blood Extraction Kit was used to extract genomic DNA from the blood cell samples. On the study overall, not on this receptor specifically: Sequencing depth was assumed to be roughly uniform across donors in the presence/absence analyses, though that assumption may not hold. Linkage disequilibrium might explain the correlated functional status among segregating V segments, but an unknown experimental factor could not be ruled out. At a false discovery rate of 0.05, a later analysis linked about 17,000 TCR beta sequences to specific HLA alleles. V-gene and J-gene trimming of TCR beta chains was associated with a missense DCLRE1C variant in a later genetic analysis, and the association was replicated in an independent cohort. Seventeen rarely observed V segments, including chromosome 9 orphons, were excluded from the earlier analysis of just under 600 of the donors because counts were too low. An earlier analysis of approximately 540 of the donors showed that most TCR beta V segments appeared in productive rearrangements either about 87% or about 30% of the time, which broadly matched IMGT annotations. Because HLA typing was missing for some donors at each locus, association tests included only the typed subset. Some IMGT-functional V segments, including TRBV6-2 and TRBV6-3, could not be distinguished by the 87-base-pair reads and were therefore excluded. The study listed 150 to 200 TCR beta chains as associated with cytomegalovirus. For the cohort, immune exposure information was limited to CMV serostatus. While some public TCRs were present in many individuals, most TCR sequences turned up only very rarely across donors. A later analysis found that TCR association rates varied across HLA loci, with DRB1 alleles showing the most associated TCRs and HLA-C alleles the fewest. In vitro tests confirmed that a few of the cytomegalovirus-associated TCR beta chains recognize cytomegalovirus antigens. According to the authors, the approach could potentially be generalized to other disease states and immunological phenotypes. A later analysis found that most CMV-associated TCR beta chains appeared HLA-restricted, with HLA associations seemingly driven largely by CMV exposure. When HLA alleles, especially DR and DQ, strongly co-occurred, attributing TCR associations to individual alleles was difficult. A later analysis reported that several top co-occurrence clusters appeared linked to parvovirus B19, influenza, CMV and Epstein-Barr virus. In a later analysis, HLA-associated TCR beta chains showed more clonal expansion and lower generation probabilities than non-associated chains that were equally common. A further reported finding was that TCR beta sequences accurately predicted the HLA-A and HLA-B alleles for most subjects in the first cohort. In this cohort, only TCR beta chains were sequenced, and detectable features were limited by the absence of alpha or paired-chain data. Cytomegalovirus status was reported to be diagnosed by the classifier with high specificity and sensitivity in both the original and validation cohorts. A later genetic analysis reported fewer N-insertions in productive TCRs among donors in an Asian-associated ancestry cluster than the approximately 670-donor mean. A cluster of highly shared sequence variants was judged likely to be a technical artifact of the sequencing pipeline.

The TCR was taken from a human donor in good health. This receptor chain uses TRBV7-2 and TRBJ2-3, with 9 central nucleotides matching TRBD2. Sequenced: PBMCs. The sequenced DNA is TGTGCCTCTACCCAACTGGCTAGCGGGGCCCGCACAGATACGCAGTATTTT. It translates to CASTQLASGARTDTQYF.